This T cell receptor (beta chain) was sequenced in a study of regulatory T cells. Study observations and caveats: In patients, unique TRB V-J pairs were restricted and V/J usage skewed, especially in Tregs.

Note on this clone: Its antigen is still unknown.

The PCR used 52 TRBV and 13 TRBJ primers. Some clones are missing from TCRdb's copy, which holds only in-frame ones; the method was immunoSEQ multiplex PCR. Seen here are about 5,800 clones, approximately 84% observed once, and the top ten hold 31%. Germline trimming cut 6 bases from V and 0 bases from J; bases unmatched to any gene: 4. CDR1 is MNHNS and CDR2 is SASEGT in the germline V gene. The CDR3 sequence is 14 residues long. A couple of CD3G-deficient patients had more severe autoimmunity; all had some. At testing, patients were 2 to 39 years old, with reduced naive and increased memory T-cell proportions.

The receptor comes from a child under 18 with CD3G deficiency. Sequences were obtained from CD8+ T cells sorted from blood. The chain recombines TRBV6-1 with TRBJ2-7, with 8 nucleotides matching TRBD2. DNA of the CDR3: TGTGCCAGCAGCGGACTAGCACACTCCTACGAGCAGTACTTC. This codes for CASSGLAHSYEQYF.